This T cell receptor beta chain was recovered during a study of OX40 agonist ivuxolimab in advanced cancers. This CDR3 is 14 amino acids long. V was cut by 4 bases and J by 5 bases, with 13 bases left in between. CDR1 is SGHTS and CDR2 is YDEGEE in the germline V gene. Assay used: immunoSEQ multiplex PCR; TCRdb lists only in-frame clones, some missing. The data contain over 90,000 clones, approximately 84% of them seen just once; the ten biggest clones take up 1.5% to 2.5%. This receptor was taken from an adult with an advanced solid tumor such as melanoma, head and neck, liver or kidney cancer. This chain uses TRBV5-8 with TRBJ2-1, with D possibly matching TRBD2 (6 bases). The sample consisted of CD4+ or CD8+ T cells sorted from blood, taken in a trial of the OX40 agonist ivuxolimab. The CDR3 DNA reads TGTGCCAGCAGCCCGACTAGAGCACACAATGAGCAGTTCTTC. Translating it yields CASSPTRAHNEQFF. Supplemented by reference TRBV5-8 and TRBJ2-1, the full variable domain reads EAGVTQSPTHLIKTRGQQATLRCSPISGHTSVYWYQQALGLGLQFLLWYDEGEERNRGNFPPRFSGRQFPNYSSELNVNALELEDSALYLCASSPTRAHNEQFFGPGTRLTVL.